This T cell receptor (beta chain) is from a study of OX40 agonist ivuxolimab in advanced cancers. Study results and limitations: On average, CD8+ T cells showed a greater number of expanded clones than CD4+. Both blood CD4+ and CD8+ T cells showed clonal growth by week 6 at 0.1 to 3.0 mg/kg.

Produced via immunoSEQ multiplex PCR; TCRdb's table is partial and in-frame only. The repertoire has tens of thousands of clones, approximately 91% of them found once; the top ten carry approximately 0.26%. CDR3 size: 13 residues. Germline V lookup: CDR1 SGHRS, CDR2 YFSETQ. The V gene lost 4 bases and the J gene lost 0 bases, with 2 bases spanning the gap. Of note for this clone: The antigen is unknown.

Specimen: CD4+ or CD8+ T cells sorted from blood, collected in a trial of the OX40 agonist ivuxolimab. The chain links TRBV5-1 to TRBJ2-6; no clear D. This clonotype originated in an adult with an advanced solid tumor such as melanoma, head and neck, liver or kidney cancer. Written as DNA, the CDR3 is TGCGCCAGCAGCGGCTCTGGGGCCAACGTCCTGACTTTC. This encodes CASSGSGANVLTF.